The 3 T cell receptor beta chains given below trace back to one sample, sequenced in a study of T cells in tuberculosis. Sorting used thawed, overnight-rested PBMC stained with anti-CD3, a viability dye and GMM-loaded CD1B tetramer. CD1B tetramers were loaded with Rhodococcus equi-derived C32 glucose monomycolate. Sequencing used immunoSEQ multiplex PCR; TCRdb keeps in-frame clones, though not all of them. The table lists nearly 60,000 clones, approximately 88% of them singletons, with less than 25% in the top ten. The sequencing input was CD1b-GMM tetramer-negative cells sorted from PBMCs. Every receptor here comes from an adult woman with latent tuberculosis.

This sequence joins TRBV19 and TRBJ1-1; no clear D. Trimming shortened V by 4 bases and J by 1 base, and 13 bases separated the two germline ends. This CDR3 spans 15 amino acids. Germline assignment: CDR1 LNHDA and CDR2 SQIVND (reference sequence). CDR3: CASSTAGLENTEAFF. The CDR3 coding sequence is TGTGCCAGTAGTACGGCCGGACTGGAGAACACTGAAGCTTTCTTT.

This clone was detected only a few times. The CDR3 region is CASSRMRGGAGGANVLTF. Here the CDR3 DNA reads TGTGCCAGCAGCCGGATGAGGGGGGGTGCAGGAGGGGCCAACGTCCTGACTTTC. This rearrangement joins TRBV14 to TRBJ2-6; D may be TRBD2 (7 bases). Germline assignment: CDR1 SGHDN and CDR2 FVKESK. Trimming shortened V by 4 bases and J by 4 bases, and 20 bases separated the two germline ends. CDR3 length equals 18 residues.

DNA for the CDR3: TGTGCCAGCAGCCCGGAGGCTGCAGGGGACTACAATGAGCAGTTCTTC. Residues: CASSPEAAGDYNEQFF. The chain carries TRBV7-6 and TRBJ2-1; the D gene is possibly TRBD1 (6 bases). This CDR3 is 16 amino acids long. Trimming stripped 5 bases from V and 3 bases from J, with 17 bases between. The germline V gene encodes CDR1 SGHVS and CDR2 FNYEAQ.